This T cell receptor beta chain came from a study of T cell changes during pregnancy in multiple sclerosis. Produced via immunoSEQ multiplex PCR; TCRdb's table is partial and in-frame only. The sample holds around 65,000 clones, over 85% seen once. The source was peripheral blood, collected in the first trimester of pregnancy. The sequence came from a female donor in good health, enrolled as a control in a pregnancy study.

CDR3 nucleotide sequence: TGTGCCAGCAGTTACGCGGAGGGGTATAATGAAAAACTGTTTTTT. Translating gives CASSYAEGYNEKLFF. This sequence joins TRBV6-5 and TRBJ1-4, with a possible D match to TRBD1 (5 bases). Trimming removed 2 bases from V and 4 bases from J, with 11 bases in between. This CDR3 has 15 amino acids. The germline V gene encodes CDR1 MNHEY and CDR2 SVGAGI.